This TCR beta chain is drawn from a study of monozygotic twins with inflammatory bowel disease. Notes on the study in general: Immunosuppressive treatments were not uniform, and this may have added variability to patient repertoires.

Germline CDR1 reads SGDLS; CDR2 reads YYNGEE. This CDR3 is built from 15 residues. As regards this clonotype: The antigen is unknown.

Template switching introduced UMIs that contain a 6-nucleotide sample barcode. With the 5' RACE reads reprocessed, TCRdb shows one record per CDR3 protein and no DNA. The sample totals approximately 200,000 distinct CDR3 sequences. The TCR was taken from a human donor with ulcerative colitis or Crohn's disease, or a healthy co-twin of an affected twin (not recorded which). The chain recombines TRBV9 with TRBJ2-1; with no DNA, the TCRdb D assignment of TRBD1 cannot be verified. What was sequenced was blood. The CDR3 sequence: CASSPGTGTANEQFF.